Listed below are T cell receptor beta chains from one sample, sequenced in a study of monozygotic twins with inflammatory bowel disease. TCRdb reprocessed the 5' RACE reads and stores each CDR3 protein as one record, lacking DNA. This table holds fewer than 400,000 distinct CDR3 sequences. The sequencing input was blood. These receptors all come from a human donor with ulcerative colitis or Crohn's disease, or a healthy co-twin of an affected twin (not recorded which). Each CDR3 is given with its conserved first and last residue. Each record gives: V gene, J gene, CDR3 protein.

TRBV27	TRBJ2-7	CASSLSGGGEQYF
TRBV6-2/TRBV6-3	TRBJ2-7	CASSQKRAILYEQYF
TRBV18	TRBJ2-5	CASSRGTSETQYF
TRBV20-1	TRBJ2-3	CSAKGLAGALDTQYF
TRBV18	TRBJ2-4	CASSPYGALAKNIQYF
TRBV6-1	TRBJ1-1	CASSKYRENTEAFF
TRBV7-2	TRBJ1-6	CASSSDRGTKPLHF
TRBV28	TRBJ1-6	CASSRGDRESSPLHF
TRBV24-1	TRBJ2-3	CATSDLHQGVGVYTQYF
TRBV18	TRBJ1-2	CASSPYGAGLGGYTF
TRBV6-2/TRBV6-3	TRBJ2-3	CASSWGLVLDTQYF
TRBV12-3/TRBV12-4	TRBJ1-6	CASSLIGVRSSPLHF
TRBV18	TRBJ2-7	CASSPIGSGEQYF
TRBV9	TRBJ1-2	CASRASFYGYTF
TRBV5-1	TRBJ2-5	CASSLQGVKPQETQYF
TRBV20-1	TRBJ2-1	CSAITGTSVNEQFF